Each of the 16 T cell receptor beta chains below was sequenced from the same sample in a study of CD8 T cells in Susac syndrome. With random hexamers, 0.5 to 1 ug RNA was reverse transcribed. TCRdb re-derived calls from the immunoSEQ multiplex PCR reads in MiXCR, one entry per CDR3 protein. The table records over 150,000 distinct CDR3 sequences, around 96% of them present only once. The sample consisted of CD4+ T cells from PBMCs. Receptors originate from a human donor with Susac syndrome.

This clonotype was counted a single time. The chain uses TRBV4-1 and TRBJ1-5, with TRBD1 matching over 8 bases. V shed 5 bases and J 7 bases; nucleotides not matched to a gene: 10. CDR1 and CDR2 (germline): MGHRA, YSYEKL. The CDR3 is 15 amino acids. As DNA, the CDR3 is TGCGCCAGCAGCTCCGGGACAGGAGTTTGGCAGCCCCAGCATTTT. Translation gives CASSSGTGVWQPQHF.

The rearrangement uses TRBV4-3 and TRBJ2-1; 12 bases align to TRBD2. There are 15 residues in the CDR3. J gave up 6 bases and V 5 bases, and 5 bases lay outside the gene matches. In germline, CDR1 is LGHNA, CDR2 YSLEER. This CDR3 is CASSVLAGGGNEQFF. CDR3 DNA sequence: TGCGCCAGCAGCGTACTAGCGGGGGGTGGCAATGAGCAGTTCTTC.

This rearrangement joins TRBV30 to TRBJ2-2; no clear D. CDR3 length: 13 residues. The germline CDR1 and CDR2 sequences are GTSNPN and SVGIG (reference sequence). The ends were cut back, 4 bases at V and 0 bases at J, with 6 bases in the middle. CDR3 in amino acids: CAWTAANTGELFF. As DNA, the CDR3 is TGTGCCTGGACGGCAGCGAACACCGGGGAGCTGTTTTTT.

The chain joins TRBV28 to TRBJ2-5; 10 nucleotides agree with TRBD1. The CDR3 runs 14 residues. Germline V gives CDR1 MDHEN, CDR2 SYDVKM. V lost 5 bases, J lost 5 bases, and 5 bases stayed unmatched. CDR3 sequence reads: CASSLPDRGETQYF. CDR3 sequence (DNA): TGTGCCAGCAGTCTACCGGACAGGGGGGAGACCCAGTACTTC.

This clonotype was detected once. The V call is TRBV2, the J call TRBJ2-7, with a possible D match to TRBD1 (6 bases). Trimming removed 8 bases from V and 3 bases from J, with 11 bases in between. The CDR3 extends over 12 amino acids. Germline-derived CDR1 and CDR2 are SNHLY and FYNNEI. The CDR3, as DNA: TGTGCCAGCTCCAGGGGCCGCTACGAGCAGTACTTC. This gives the protein CASSRGRYEQYF.

V gene TRBV6-2 or TRBV6-3 combines with J gene TRBJ2-7; unclear D gene. V was clipped by 7 bases and J by 0 bases, with 10 bases between them. CDR1 is MNHEY and CDR2 is SVGEGT in the germline V gene. This CDR3 has 13 residues. The CDR3 sequence is CASTNALSYEQYF. CDR3 nucleotides: TGTGCCAGCACCAACGCCCTCTCCTACGAGCAGTACTTC.

This clonotype appeared once. The chain is built from TRBV29-1 and TRBJ2-5, with D possibly being TRBD1 or TRBD2 (5 bases each). The CDR3 extends over 13 amino acids. The V end was cut by 0 bases, the J end by 4 bases, with 9 bases between. Germline CDR1 SQVTM, CDR2 ANQGSEA. Here the CDR3 reads CSVEDVGVETQYF. For the CDR3, the DNA is TGCAGCGTTGAAGATGTGGGGGTAGAGACCCAGTACTTC.

V gene TRBV6-2 or TRBV6-3 combines with J gene TRBJ2-7; a possible D gene is TRBD2 (7 bases). Trimming shortened V by 6 bases and J by 9 bases, and 12 bases separated the two germline ends. This CDR3 has 11 amino acids. Germline V gene sequence: CDR1 MNHEY, CDR2 SVGEGT. CDR3 nucleotide sequence: TGTGCCAGCAGCCAGGCGGGGGCGCAGTACGTC. The encoded protein is CASSQAGAQYV.

V gene TRBV6-5 combines with J gene TRBJ1-1, with TRBD1 matching over 7 bases. CDR3 length: 13 amino acids. In germline, CDR1 is MNHEY, CDR2 SVGAGI. The junction had 7 bases not matched to a gene; V was cut back by 8 bases and J by 4 bases. CDR3 nucleotide sequence: TGTGCCAGCTCTAAAAACAGGGGCACTGAAGCTTTCTTT. The encoded protein is CASSKNRGTEAFF.

In its sample, this clonotype was seen once. This chain joins TRBV29-1 and TRBJ2-3; D might be TRBD2 (6 bases). CDR1 and CDR2 (germline): SQVTM, ANQGSEA. V was pared by 4 bases and J by 6 bases, with 14 bases between. This CDR3 has 13 amino acids. The CDR3 reads CSVVRSEGDTQYF. CDR3 coding DNA: TGCAGCGTTGTACGCTCGGAGGGGGATACGCAGTATTTT.

V is TRBV9 and J is TRBJ2-3; D uncertain. The germline V and J ends were trimmed by 1 base and 2 bases, with 5 bases remaining between them. The CDR3 consists of 13 residues. Looked up from germline, CDR1 is SGDLS and CDR2 is YYNGEE. The CDR3 coding sequence is TGTGCCAGCAGCGTAACCTTCACAGATACGCAGTATTTT. It specifies CASSVTFTDTQYF.

The chain joins TRBV24-1 to TRBJ2-5; D remains unclear. V gave up 3 bases and J gave up 6 bases, with 7 bases separating them. CDR1 is KGHDR and CDR2 is SFDVKD in the germline V gene. This CDR3 is built from 12 residues. CDR3 in amino acids: CATSDQTQTQYF. Here the CDR3 DNA reads TGTGCCACCAGTGATCAGACCCAGACCCAGTACTTC.

The chain recombines TRBV7-9 with TRBJ2-7, with TRBD1 matching 7 bases. The CDR3 has 15 residues. Germline assignment: CDR1 SEHNR and CDR2 FQNEAQ (reference sequence). V shed 3 bases, J shed 1 base, and the junction held 6 bases outside the gene matches. The CDR3 DNA reads as TGTGCCAGCAGCTTGAGACAGGGTGGTTCCTACGAGCAGTACTTC. It yields the protein CASSLRQGGSYEQYF. The full variable domain, its missing parts supplied by reference TRBV7-9 and TRBJ2-7, is DTGVSQNPRHKITKRGQNVTFRCDPISEHNRLYWYRQTLGQGPEFLTYFQNEAQLEKSRLLSDRFSAERPKGSFSTLEIQRTEQGDSAMYLCASSLRQGGSYEQYFGPGTRLTVT.

This chain joins TRBV5-1 and TRBJ2-1; 7 bases align to TRBD2. V was clipped by 4 bases and J by 1 base; unmatched bases: 2. Germline CDR1 and CDR2: SGHRS and YFSETQ. This CDR3 has 14 amino acids. The DNA for the CDR3 is TGCGCCAGCAGCGGGGGAGGGTCCTACAATGAGCAGTTCTTC. It is translated as CASSGGGSYNEQFF.

The chain couples TRBV29-1 to TRBJ2-4; possible D gene TRBD1, 7 bases. The V end lost 4 bases, the J end lost 12 bases, and 13 bases lay between the germline ends. There are 11 residues in the CDR3. In germline, CDR1 is SQVTM, CDR2 ANQGSEA. The CDR3 DNA reads as TGCAGCGTTGGGCGGGACAGCAATCAGTACTTC. It yields the protein CSVGRDSNQYF.

The J gene is TRBJ2-7, the V gene TRBV4-3, with unresolved D. V lost 1 base to trimming and J lost 0 bases, with 7 bases between them. CDR1 LGHNA and CDR2 YSLEER come from the germline V gene. This CDR3 comprises 14 residues. CDR3 region: CASSQVATSYEQYF. In nucleotides, the CDR3 is TGCGCCAGCAGCCAAGTCGCCACCTCCTACGAGCAGTACTTC.